These 3 T cell receptor beta chains came from one sample sequenced in a study of shared clonotypes between healthy human individuals. The assay was immunoSEQ multiplex PCR, and TCRdb's table has in-frame clones only and misses some. Of more than 550,000 clones listed, roughly 94% are singletons. Naive CD8 populations comprised CD45RO-negative cells positively selected for CCR7, excluding terminally differentiated effector memory CD45RA+ cells. The sequenced material came from naive CD8+ T cells sorted from blood. All receptors derive from a man aged 25-45 years in good health.

Only one count was recorded for this clone. The chain employs TRBV29-1 and TRBJ2-7, with TRBD1 identical over 7 bases. Germline trimming cut 4 bases from V and 6 bases from J; bases unmatched to any gene: 3. The CDR3 consists of 11 residues. Germline values: CDR1 SQVTM, CDR2 ANQGSEA. The CDR3 loop is CSVVKGAEQYF. CDR3 coding DNA: TGCAGCGTTGTAAAGGGGGCCGAGCAGTACTTC.

The chain has TRBV5-5 and TRBJ2-3, with 10 bases that match TRBD2. V shed 5 bases, J shed 2 bases, and the junction held 8 bases outside the gene matches. Germline CDR1 SGHKS, CDR2 YYEKEE (reference sequence). This CDR3 has 16 residues. The CDR3 is CASRPLAGVATDTQYF. CDR3 bases: TGTGCCAGCAGACCTCTAGCGGGAGTGGCCACAGATACGCAGTATTTT.

The rearrangement uses TRBV5-1 and TRBJ2-7; TRBD1 is a possible D gene (6 bases). The CDR3 has 13 residues. Germline V lookup: CDR1 SGHRS, CDR2 YFSETQ. Deletions cut 4 bases from V and 1 base from J, with 9 bases between. CDR3 residues: CASSGGASYEQYF. CDR3 nucleotide sequence: TGCGCCAGCAGCGGGGGCGCGTCCTACGAGCAGTACTTC. Full variable domain (remainder filled in from reference TRBV5-1 and TRBJ2-7): KAGVTQTPRYLIKTRGQQVTLSCSPISGHRSVSWYQQTPGQGLQFLFEYFSETQRNKGNFPGRFSGRQFSNSRSEMNVSTLELGDSALYLCASSGGASYEQYFGPGTRLTVT.